Each of the 2 T cell receptor beta chains below was sequenced from the same sample in a study of beta chain features in type 1 diabetes. Expressed TCRB transcripts were sequenced, since all the RNA that had been isolated was reverse transcribed. The repertoire was sequenced with immunoSEQ multiplex PCR; TCRdb's copy has only in-frame clones and lacks some. The sample shows 970,000 or so clones, about a sixth of them seen only once. Specimen: naive CD4+ T cells from blood. These TCRs come from a woman aged 18-30 years in good health.

This clone was picked up one time. The chain carries TRBV2 and TRBJ2-3; 11 bases map to TRBD2. From germline, CDR1 is SNHLY and CDR2 FYNNEI. The CDR3 is made up of 16 amino acids. The V segment lost 8 bases and the J segment 0 bases; nucleotides outside the gene matches: 7. CDR3 sequence (DNA): TGTGCCAGCTCCCTGACTAGCGGGGTTAGCACAGATACGCAGTATTTT. Translation gives CASSLTSGVSTDTQYF.

There are a few counts of this clone. V usage is TRBV18 and J usage is TRBJ1-3; 9 bases are shared with TRBD1. The trim removed 4 bases at V and 1 base at J, leaving 5 bases unmatched. The CDR3 has 16 residues. CDR1 is KGHSH and CDR2 is LQKENI in the germline V gene. The chain's CDR3 is CASSRPGTGSGNTIYF. CDR3 sequence (DNA): TGTGCCAGCTCACGTCCCGGGACAGGGTCTGGAAACACCATATATTTT.